The next 29 T cell receptor beta chains were all read from a single sample in a study of T cell repertoires in cytomegalovirus infection. In TCRdb, the reads were re-called with MiXCR into one record per CDR3 protein. Of approximately 1,000,000 distinct CDR3 sequences listed, more than 25% are singletons. No cognate antigen is known for these TCRs. Material: cultured CD8+ T cells from PBMCs, obtained from culture after CMV antigen stimulation. The receptors originated from a human donor in good health (CMV status not recorded). Some clones in this sample may be carry-over from other donors' samples.

This chain joins TRBV15 and TRBJ2-5, with D maybe TRBD1 (8 bases). Trimming cost V 5 bases and J 5 bases, with 18 bases left between them. The CDR3 loop spans 15 amino acids. Germline-derived CDR1 and CDR2 are LNHNV and YYDKDF (reference sequence). The DNA of the CDR3 is TGTGCCACCAGCGGCACAGGGGGGGGGCGGGAGACCCAGTACTTC. Amino acids: CATSGTGGGRETQYF.

This clonotype was found a few times. V usage is TRBV28 and J usage is TRBJ1-2; weak D call: TRBD1 (5 bases). The V end lost 5 bases, the J end lost 5 bases, and 15 bases lay between the germline ends. Germline V CDR1 and CDR2: MDHEN, SYDVKM. This CDR3 has 14 residues. This chain's CDR3 is CASSKQVVEYGYTF. The CDR3 DNA follows: TGTGCCAGCAGTAAACAGGTGGTCGAATATGGCTACACCTTC.

By its share, this clonotype is medium-sized. This chain connects TRBV7-2 to TRBJ2-3, with D tentatively TRBD2 (5 bases). Trimming cost V 1 base and J 0 bases, with 8 bases left between them. CDR1 and CDR2 from the germline V gene are SGHTA and FQGNSA. The CDR3 is 15 residues long. CDR3 coding DNA: TGTGCCAGCAGCTTAGTGAGGGTTAGCACAGATACGCAGTATTTT. It is translated as CASSLVRVSTDTQYF.

The rearrangement joins TRBV6-2 or TRBV6-3 to TRBJ1-2, with a weak D call TRBD1 (6 bases). The CDR3 consists of 15 residues. The germline CDR1 and CDR2 sequences are MNHEY and SVGEGT. V was shortened by 2 bases and J by 8 bases, with 18 bases between the two germline ends. The CDR3 nucleotides read TGTGCCAGCAGTTACCCGGGACATTCCGAACGGGGCTACACCTTC. The encoded protein is CASSYPGHSERGYTF.

In its sample, this clonotype was seen many times. The chain employs TRBV7-2 and TRBJ1-4; 9 nucleotides match TRBD1. The germline V gene has CDR1 SGHTA and CDR2 FQGNSA. Trimming cost V 4 bases and J 13 bases; bases outside gene matches: 10. The CDR3 is 14 amino acids. The chain's CDR3 is CASSSGTGPNGLFF. The CDR3 DNA follows: TGTGCCAGCAGCTCGGGGACAGGGCCAAATGGACTGTTTTTT.

The chain uses TRBV12-3 or TRBV12-4 and TRBJ1-1, with D possibly matching TRBD1 (5 bases). The CDR3 contains 14 residues. V was trimmed by 7 bases and J by 5 bases, leaving 17 bases between them. CDR3 nucleotide sequence: TGTGCCAGCAAACCCCAGCAGGGTCTAACTGAAGCTTTCTTT. The encoded protein is CASKPQQGLTEAFF.

Concerning this clonotype: The limits of the CDR3 on the DNA are not certain, so only TCRdb's listed CDR3 is given. V and J are TRBV3-1 and TRBJ1-2. CDR1 and CDR2 from the germline V gene are LGHDT and YNNKEL (reference sequence). Inclusive of both ends, the CDR3 amounts to 13 amino acids. The CDR3 is CASSQGRHFGNTF.

This clonotype showed up just a few times. The chain joins TRBV7-9 to TRBJ1-4; 8 positions match TRBD1. Germline assignment: CDR1 SEHNR and CDR2 FQNEAQ (reference sequence). The trim removed 10 bases at V and 7 bases at J, leaving 11 bases unmatched. This CDR3 has 14 amino acids. The CDR3 DNA is TGTGCCATTACATTCAGGGGGCGCCCTGAAAAACTGTTTTTT. The encoded protein is CAITFRGRPEKLFF.

Regarding this clonotype: At one end the junction does not follow the germline gene, possibly because of a read error. The CDR3 DNA is TGTGCCATCAGCAGAGTGAGAGATTCAGGCAGTGAAGCTTTCTTT. It codes for CAISRVRDSGSEAFF. The chain employs TRBV15 and TRBJ1-1; D remains ambiguous. This CDR3 has 15 residues. CDR1 LNHNV and CDR2 YYDKDF come from the germline V gene (reference sequence).

The J gene is TRBJ1-1, the V gene TRBV5-6; the D gene is possibly TRBD1 (5 bases). V was pared by 2 bases and J by 5 bases, with 19 bases between. The CDR3 is 16 amino acids. Per the germline V gene, CDR1 is SGHDT and CDR2 is YYEEEE. The CDR3 is CASSFPGQRVETEAFF. The CDR3 DNA follows: TGTGCCAGCAGCTTCCCTGGACAAAGAGTTGAGACTGAAGCTTTCTTT.

This clonotype was seen a single time. Possible read error: a much larger clone is one base away. The rearrangement uses TRBV7-9 and TRBJ2-1; TRBD2 matches at 9 bases. The V gene's germline CDR1 is SEHNR and CDR2 FQNEAQ (reference sequence). The CDR3 has 16 amino acids. V shed 8 bases, J shed 4 bases, and the junction held 12 bases outside the gene matches. CDR3 region: CASGPPSSGVYNEQFF. The CDR3 DNA reads TGTGCCAGCGGTCCCCCGTCTAGCGGGGTGTACAATGAGCAGTTCTTC. The full variable domain, completed using reference TRBV7-9 and TRBJ2-1, is DTGVSQNPRHKITKRGQNVTFRCDPISEHNRLYWYRQTLGQGPEFLTYFQNEAQLEKSRLLSDRFSAERPKGSFSTLEIQRTEQGDSAMYLCASGPPSSGVYNEQFFGPGTRLTVL.

This chain links TRBV28 with TRBJ2-5, with TRBD2 matching 9 bases. The germline gives CDR1 MDHEN, CDR2 SYDVKM. J gave up 5 bases and V 4 bases, and 8 bases lay outside the gene matches. There are 15 residues in the CDR3. CDR3 coding DNA: TGTGCCAGCAGTTCGATAAGCGGGGGGATGGAGACCCAGTACTTC. Translated: CASSSISGGMETQYF.

This clonotype was counted at least ten times. The chain's CDR3 is CASSLTSYTEAFF. The CDR3 DNA reads as TGTGCCAGCAGCCTCACAAGCTACACTGAAGCTTTCTTT. J is TRBJ1-1 and V is TRBV7-2; D is unclear. V dropped 5 bases and J dropped 3 bases, with 10 bases sitting between them. From germline, CDR1 is SGHTA and CDR2 FQGNSA. CDR3 size: 13 residues.

The chain links TRBV4-2 to TRBJ2-3, with TRBD2 matching 8 bases. CDR1 is LGHNA, CDR2 YNFKEQ, per germline. The CDR3 runs 18 residues. Unmatched junction bases numbered 10, after V lost 1 base and J lost 1 base. DNA for the CDR3: TGTGCCAGCAGCCAAGCAAGGGATATCGGGGGGGGCACAGATACGCAGTATTTT. As protein: CASSQARDIGGGTDTQYF.

This clonotype has ten or more counts. This sequence joins TRBV7-2 and TRBJ1-1; D ambiguous. Germline-derived CDR1 and CDR2 are SGHTA and FQGNSA. The germline V and J ends were trimmed by 0 bases and 2 bases, with 7 bases remaining between them. There are 14 residues in the CDR3. The CDR3 protein is CASSLAYRNTEAFF. The DNA of the CDR3 is TGTGCCAGCAGCTTAGCCTACAGAAACACTGAAGCTTTCTTT.

Only a few counts were recorded for this clonotype. The rearrangement uses TRBV27 and TRBJ1-1, with D perhaps TRBD1 (6 bases). V lost 8 bases and J 0 bases, leaving 13 bases between the germline ends. The germline CDR1 and CDR2 sequences are MNHEY and SMNVEV (reference sequence). This CDR3 is built from 14 residues. Here the CDR3 DNA reads TGTGCCAGCGGGTTGGGGGCTATGAACACTGAAGCTTTCTTT. Protein: CASGLGAMNTEAFF.

This clonotype came up a few times. The chain is built from TRBV24-1 and TRBJ1-2; perhaps TRBD1 as D (5 bases). The germline V and J ends were trimmed by 1 base and 3 bases, with 17 bases remaining between them. Germline CDR1 KGHDR, CDR2 SFDVKD. CDR3 length: 17 amino acids. The CDR3 sequence is CATSDLVLRDRDYGYTF. CDR3 coding DNA: TGTGCCACCAGTGATTTAGTCCTCAGGGATCGGGACTATGGCTACACCTTC.

This clonotype showed up many times. This chain links TRBV12-3 or TRBV12-4 with TRBJ2-7; 10 nucleotides line up with TRBD1. This CDR3 is built from 14 residues. Trimming removed 5 bases from V and 5 bases from J; junction bases left unmatched: 6. For the CDR3, the DNA is TGTGCCAGCAGTCAGAGACAGGGGGCCAACGAGCAGTACTTC. This translates into CASSQRQGANEQYF.

This clonotype was counted only a few times. The V gene is TRBV15, the J gene TRBJ2-1; the D gene could be TRBD1 or TRBD2 (5 bases each). CDR1 and CDR2 (germline): LNHNV, YYDKDF (reference sequence). V lost 5 bases, J lost 2 bases, and 13 bases lay in between. The CDR3 has 15 residues. CDR3 loop: CATSYSRETYNEQFF. The CDR3, as DNA: TGTGCCACCAGCTACTCCAGGGAGACCTACAATGAGCAGTTCTTC.

This chain links TRBV20-1 with TRBJ1-1, with D unclear. Germline V gene lookup returns CDR1 DFQATT and CDR2 SNEGSKA (reference sequence). The V gene lost 1 base and the J gene lost 6 bases, with 18 bases spanning the gap. This CDR3 has 15 residues. CDR3 nucleotides: TGCAGTGCTAGAGCCTTCGATCAAACCCGGGCTGAAGCTTTCTTT. Translated, it gives CSARAFDQTRAEAFF.

The V and J genes are TRBV20-1 and TRBJ1-1; 9 bases agree with TRBD1. Germline V lookup: CDR1 DFQATT, CDR2 SNEGSKA (reference sequence). The CDR3 has 15 amino acids. Trimming at V came to 6 bases and at J to 3 bases, leaving 11 bases not matched to a gene. In DNA, the CDR3 is TGCAGTGCATCCGGGACAGGGATTTTGGACACTGAAGCTTTCTTT. It codes for CSASGTGILDTEAFF.

The chain couples TRBV6-6 to TRBJ2-7, with unresolved D. CDR3 length: 12 residues. With 0 bases removed from V and 7 bases from J, the gap between germline ends came to 7 bases. The germline gives CDR1 MNHNY, CDR2 SVGAGI (reference sequence). In DNA, the CDR3 is TGTGCCAGCAGTTACTCGAGGTGGGAGCAGTACGTC. Its protein product is CASSYSRWEQYV.

This clonotype has only a few counts. V and J are TRBV19 and TRBJ2-5, with D possibly TRBD1 on 5 matching bases. The CDR3 length is 11 residues. The germline CDR1 and CDR2 sequences are LNHDA and SQIVND (reference sequence). The V end lost 9 bases, the J end lost 4 bases, and 9 bases lay between the germline ends. CDR3 protein: CASEGAETQYF. DNA of the CDR3: TGTGCCAGCGAAGGGGCAGAGACCCAGTACTTC.

This clonotype was detected many times. This chain joins TRBV7-6 and TRBJ1-1, with 7 nucleotides matching TRBD1. Germline V gene lookup returns CDR1 SGHVS and CDR2 FNYEAQ. Trimming cost V 4 bases and J 0 bases; bases outside gene matches: 5. This CDR3 contains 15 residues. The CDR3 protein is CASSSPGQMNTEAFF. CDR3 in DNA: TGTGCCAGCAGCTCACCGGGACAGATGAACACTGAAGCTTTCTTT. The full variable domain, with the rest looked up from reference TRBV7-6 and TRBJ1-1, is GAGVSQSPRYKVTKRGQDVALRCDPISGHVSLYWYRQALGQGPEFLTYFNYEAQQDKSGLPNDRFSAERPEGSISTLTIQRTEQRDSAMYRCASSSPGQMNTEAFFGQGTRLTVV.

This clonotype came up a few times. The chain links TRBV6-5 to TRBJ2-3; D gene ambiguous. Germline values: CDR1 MNHEY, CDR2 SVGAGI. This CDR3 comprises 14 residues. V lost 8 bases, J lost 1 base, and 13 bases lay in between. The CDR3 region is CASGRNLGTDTQYF. The CDR3 DNA follows: TGTGCCAGCGGTCGAAACCTGGGCACAGATACGCAGTATTTT.

This clonotype was detected many times. V is TRBV7-8 and J is TRBJ1-1; D remains unclear. CDR1 is SGHVS and CDR2 is FQNEAQ in the germline V gene. V lost 1 base and J lost 9, with 9 bases in between. The CDR3 runs to 12 residues. The CDR3 loop reads CASSLVEDKAFF. The CDR3 DNA is TGTGCCAGCAGCTTAGTAGAAGATAAAGCTTTCTTT. Complete variable domain (other parts from reference TRBV7-8 and TRBJ1-1): GAGVSQSPRYKVAKRGQDVALRCDPISGHVSLFWYQQALGQGPEFLTYFQNEAQLDKSGLPSDRFFAERPEGSVSTLKIQRTQQEDSAVYLCASSLVEDKAFFGQGTRLTVV.

The V and J genes are TRBV5-1 and TRBJ2-5; D is undetermined. V lost 1 base to trimming and J lost 0 bases, with 7 bases between them. This CDR3 spans 14 amino acids. Looked up from germline, CDR1 is SGHRS and CDR2 is YFSETQ. CDR3 nucleotides: TGCGCCAGCAGCTTGCAGGAGAACCAAGAGACCCAGTACTTC. It specifies CASSLQENQETQYF.

There are a few counts of this clonotype. This rearrangement joins TRBV6-5 to TRBJ2-5; TRBD2 matches at 15 bases. Germline loops: CDR1 MNHEY, CDR2 SVGAGI. This CDR3 is built from 17 residues. V lost 4 bases to trimming and J lost 2 bases; unmatched junction nucleotides: 5. DNA of the CDR3: TGTGCCAGCAGTTGGGGACTAGCGGGGGGCGTTCAAGAGACCCAGTACTTC. Translated: CASSWGLAGGVQETQYF.

Only a few counts were recorded for this clonotype. The chain joins TRBV28 to TRBJ2-5; 8 bases are shared with TRBD1. J lost 1 base, V lost 7 bases, and 5 bases had no gene match. The CDR3 has 14 residues. Germline V lookup: CDR1 MDHEN, CDR2 SYDVKM. In DNA, the CDR3 is TGTGCCAGCACCACAGGGGGACTCCAAGAGACCCAGTACTTC. Protein: CASTTGGLQETQYF.